This TCR beta chain was documented in a study of spatial heterogeneity in lung cancer. Study outcomes and limitations: The number of expanded tumor alpha and beta chains correlated with mutation number. There was tracking of ubiquitous and regional nonsynonymous mutations by the respective counts of ubiquitous and regional expanded TCRs.

Time point described: sample taken at primary tumor resection. Per germline, CDR1 KGHSH and CDR2 LQKENI. The J segment lost 5 bases and the V segment lost 4 bases, leaving 2 bases of the junction unmatched. The CDR3 runs 13 residues. This clonotype was seen a few times. The antigen is undetermined. TCRdb called the 5' RACE reads again in MiXCR, with one record for every CDR3 protein. The sample shows about 3,300 distinct CDR3 sequences, roughly 15% of them seen only once. The sequencing here drew on lung tumor tissue, taken at surgery. This clonotype was obtained from a male donor with early-stage non-small cell lung cancer. The V gene is TRBV18, the J gene TRBJ2-1; 7 bases align to TRBD1. The CDR3 loop is CASSRQGNNEQFF. CDR3 bases: TGTGCCAGCTCACGACAGGGAAACAATGAGCAGTTCTTC.